Each of the 27 T cell receptor beta chains below was sequenced from the same sample in a study of control samples from healthy donors and cancer patients. The assay was immunoSEQ multiplex PCR, and TCRdb's table has in-frame clones only and misses some. The table has some 120,000 clones, roughly nine tenths seen once. What was sequenced was PBMCs. Receptors were obtained from a woman aged 50 to 60 with colorectal cancer.

The chain is built from TRBV6-4 and TRBJ1-5; D uncertain. CDR1 is MRHNA and CDR2 is SNTAGT in the germline V gene. V lost 8 bases to trimming and J lost 9 bases, with 5 bases between them. The CDR3 extends over 9 amino acids. This CDR3 reads CASLPPQHF. The CDR3 DNA reads TGTGCCAGCTTACCGCCCCAGCATTTT.

The chain is built from TRBV19 and TRBJ2-2; D ambiguous. V was cut by 2 bases and J by 8 bases, with 9 bases left in between. Germline V gives CDR1 LNHDA, CDR2 SQIVND (reference sequence). This CDR3 is built from 13 residues. As DNA, the CDR3 is TGTGCCAGTAGTATATCCTCTGGTGGGGAGCTGTTTTTT. Translation: CASSISSGGELFF. Full variable domain (outside the CDR3, taken from reference TRBV19 and TRBJ2-2): DGGITQSPKYLFRKEGQNVTLSCEQNLNHDAMYWYRQDPGQGLRLIYYSQIVNDFQKGDIAEGYSVSREKKESFPLTVTSAQKNPTAFYLCASSISSGGELFFGEGSRLTVL.

The chain is built from TRBV3-1 (or the pseudogene TRBV3-2) and TRBJ1-1, with D perhaps TRBD1 (5 bases). The CDR3 has 16 residues. V lost 0 bases and J lost 5, with 16 bases in between. From germline, CDR1 is LGHDT and CDR2 YNNKEL (reference sequence). The CDR3 DNA follows: TGTGCCAGCAGCCAAGAGCCCGACAGTCGGGGGACTGAAGCTTTCTTT. It codes for CASSQEPDSRGTEAFF.

The rearrangement uses TRBV10-1 and TRBJ2-2, with TRBD2 identical over 9 bases. The germline CDR1 and CDR2 sequences are WNHNN and SYGVQD (reference sequence). The CDR3 runs to 16 residues. The V and J ends lost 3 bases and 6 bases, in that order; junction bases with no gene match: 8. The DNA of the CDR3 is TGCGCCAGCAGTGAAGGGCTAGCGGGGTCCTCCGGGGAGCTGTTTTTT. Translating gives CASSEGLAGSSGELFF.

The V call is TRBV18, the J call TRBJ2-1; 8 nucleotides align to TRBD1. The CDR3 has 15 amino acids. V was pared by 2 bases and J by 7 bases, with 7 bases of the junction left unmatched. The germline gives CDR1 KGHSH, CDR2 LQKENI. The CDR3 loop reads CASSPGQGARNEQFF. CDR3 in DNA: TGTGCCAGCTCACCAGGGCAGGGGGCGCGTAATGAGCAGTTCTTC.

The rearrangement joins TRBV5-6 to TRBJ2-1, with 10 nucleotides matching TRBD2. CDR3 length: 16 amino acids. CDR1 SGHDT and CDR2 YYEEEE come from the germline V gene. V shed 2 bases and J 7 bases; nucleotides not matched to a gene: 9. The DNA for the CDR3 is TGTGCCAGCAGCTTTTTTCGACTAGCGGGCATAAATGAGCAGTTCTTC. Its translation is CASSFFRLAGINEQFF.

This clone was recorded once. The rearrangement joins TRBV15 to TRBJ2-3; a possible D gene is TRBD2 (6 bases). The length of the CDR3 is 16 residues. V gave up 0 bases and J gave up 1 base, with 11 bases separating them. CDR1 LNHNV and CDR2 YYDKDF come from the germline V gene (reference sequence). The CDR3 protein is CATSRDRPGGTDTQYF. The CDR3 bases are TGTGCCACCAGCAGAGACCGGCCGGGGGGCACAGATACGCAGTATTTT.

The V call is TRBV18, the J call TRBJ1-6, with unresolved D. Germline-derived CDR1 and CDR2 are KGHSH and LQKENI. Trimming shortened V by 6 bases and J by 0 bases, and 9 bases separated the two germline ends. The CDR3 extends over 15 amino acids. The CDR3: CASSPTSSYNSPLHF. CDR3 bases: TGTGCCAGCTCTCCAACAAGCTCCTATAATTCACCCCTCCACTTT. The whole variable domain, remainder taken from reference TRBV18 and TRBJ1-6, is NAGVMQNPRHLVRRRGQEARLRCSPMKGHSHVYWYRQLPEEGLKFMVYLQKENIIDESGMPKERFSAEFPKEGPSILRIQQVVRGDSAAYFCASSPTSSYNSPLHFGNGTRLTVT.

CDR3 sequence: CASSQGRDRAYQETQYF. CDR3 DNA: TGTGCCAGCTCTCAAGGTCGGGACAGGGCCTACCAAGAGACCCAGTACTTC. V is TRBV2 and J is TRBJ2-5; 9 bases are a match to TRBD1. Germline-derived CDR1 and CDR2 are SNHLY and FYNNEI. This CDR3 spans 17 amino acids. The J segment lost 0 bases and the V segment lost 8 bases, leaving 13 bases of the junction unmatched.

This chain connects TRBV7-7 to TRBJ2-2, with a weak D call TRBD2 (5 bases). Trimming took 4 bases from V and 3 from J, leaving 9 bases between them. CDR1 is SSHAT and CDR2 is FNYEAQ in the germline V gene (reference sequence). There are 14 residues in the CDR3. The CDR3 region is CASSYGRDTGELFF. Written as DNA, the CDR3 is TGTGCCAGCAGCTACGGGCGGGACACCGGGGAGCTGTTTTTT.

The chain links TRBV12-3 or TRBV12-4 to TRBJ2-3; D ambiguous. V lost 8 bases and J 1 base, leaving 1 base between the germline ends. This CDR3 is built from 10 residues. DNA for the CDR3: TGTGCCAGCGGCACAGATACGCAGTATTTT. Translation gives CASGTDTQYF.

This clone came up once. The rearrangement links TRBV19 to TRBJ2-3; 10 bases match TRBD2. The V and J ends lost 6 bases and 5 bases, in that order; junction bases with no gene match: 8. In germline, CDR1 is LNHDA, CDR2 SQIVND (reference sequence). This CDR3 contains 15 residues. CDR3 sequence: CASRGLAGEVDTQYF. CDR3 bases: TGTGCCAGTAGAGGGCTAGCGGGAGAGGTAGATACGCAGTATTTT.

The chain is built from TRBV9 and TRBJ2-2; 9 bases are shared with TRBD1. V lost 0 bases and J lost 2; bases outside the gene matches: 2. The CDR3 extends over 16 amino acids. Germline CDR1 and CDR2: SGDLS and YYNGEE. The CDR3 DNA follows: TGTGCCAGCAGCGTAGAGGACAGGGGCAACACCGGGGAGCTGTTTTTT. Residues: CASSVEDRGNTGELFF.

The chain joins TRBV25-1 to TRBJ1-1; D is ambiguous. This CDR3 contains 18 residues. Germline lookup yields CDR1 MGHDK and CDR2 SYGVNS. The V and J ends lost 4 bases and 4 bases respectively, with 25 bases between them. CDR3: CASSGAPNIFWGSTEAFF. The CDR3 DNA is TGTGCCAGCAGTGGGGCCCCGAATATATTCTGGGGAAGCACTGAAGCTTTCTTT.

This chain connects TRBV2 to TRBJ2-2, with D unclear. V gave up 5 bases and J gave up 3 bases, with 4 bases separating them. CDR1 SNHLY and CDR2 FYNNEI come from the germline V gene. This CDR3 is 12 amino acids long. In DNA form, the CDR3 reads TGTGCCAGCAGTCCTTACACCGGGGAGCTGTTTTTT. Translated, it gives CASSPYTGELFF. The complete variable domain, with remaining parts taken from reference TRBV2 and TRBJ2-2, reads EPEVTQTPSHQVTQMGQEVILRCVPISNHLYFYWYRQILGQKVEFLVSFYNNEISEKSEIFDDQFSVERPDGSNFTLKIRSTKLEDSAMYFCASSPYTGELFFGEGSRLTVL.

The chain joins TRBV7-3 to TRBJ2-1; D is unclear. The germline CDR1 and CDR2 sequences are SGHTA and FQGTGA. The CDR3 spans 12 residues. V dropped 2 bases and J dropped 7 bases, with 6 bases sitting between them. CDR3 sequence: CASSLDRNEQFF. CDR3 nucleotide sequence: TGTGCCAGCAGCTTAGACCGGAATGAGCAGTTCTTC.

The chain carries TRBV6-5 and TRBJ1-3; no firm D call. Germline V gene sequence: CDR1 MNHEY, CDR2 SVGAGI. Deletions cut 7 bases from V and 2 bases from J, with 6 bases between. CDR3 length: 12 amino acids. The CDR3 loop is CASISPGNTIYF. CDR3 sequence (DNA): TGTGCCAGCATCAGCCCTGGAAACACCATATATTTT.

CDR3 sequence (DNA): TGTGCCAGCAGTCTTAATTGGGCCAGGAACTATGGCTACACCTTC. It encodes CASSLNWARNYGYTF. V usage is TRBV28 and J usage is TRBJ1-2; D not resolved. The CDR3 extends over 15 amino acids. V lost 5 bases and J lost 2, with 15 bases in between. Germline CDR1 MDHEN, CDR2 SYDVKM.

V and J are TRBV5-6 and TRBJ2-7, with 11 bases identical to TRBD1. Germline CDR1 and CDR2: SGHDT and YYEEEE. The CDR3 runs to 15 residues. Trimming cost V 6 bases and J 3 bases; bases outside gene matches: 8. The CDR3 nucleotides are TGTGCCAGCACCCCCGGGACAGGGGGTCTCTACGAGCAGTACTTC. This codes for CASTPGTGGLYEQYF.

This chain links TRBV4-2 with TRBJ2-7, with D uncertain. Germline loops: CDR1 LGHNA, CDR2 YNFKEQ. V shed 4 bases and J shed 5 bases, with 6 bases lying between them. This CDR3 is 11 amino acids long. The CDR3 DNA reads as TGTGCCAGCAGCCTGACGGACGAGCAGTACTTC. Residues: CASSLTDEQYF.

The gene calls are TRBV6-6 and TRBJ1-5, with TRBD1 matching over 10 bases. J lost 6 bases, V lost 7 bases, and 6 bases had no gene match. The CDR3 sequence is 14 residues long. In germline, CDR1 is MNHNY, CDR2 SVGAGI (reference sequence). The CDR3 loop reads CASKGTGVGQPQHF. CDR3 nucleotides: TGTGCCAGCAAGGGGACAGGGGTTGGTCAGCCCCAGCATTTT.

The chain joins TRBV19 to TRBJ1-1, with a tentative D call TRBD1 (5 bases). V dropped 3 bases and J dropped 5 bases, with 13 bases sitting between them. The CDR3 loop spans 14 amino acids. CDR1 and CDR2 (germline): LNHDA, SQIVND (reference sequence). DNA of the CDR3: TGTGCCAGTAGTATGTTGGGGGTAGGGACTGAAGCTTTCTTT. It is translated as CASSMLGVGTEAFF.

The chain recombines TRBV19 with TRBJ1-6; D is uncertain. The V end was cut by 6 bases, the J end by 0 bases, with 9 bases between. This CDR3 is built from 15 residues. Looked up from germline, CDR1 is LNHDA and CDR2 is SQIVND (reference sequence). The CDR3 DNA reads TGTGCCAGTAGGGCGGAGACCTCCTATAATTCACCCCTCCACTTT. As protein: CASRAETSYNSPLHF. The whole variable domain, remainder taken from reference TRBV19 and TRBJ1-6, is DGGITQSPKYLFRKEGQNVTLSCEQNLNHDAMYWYRQDPGQGLRLIYYSQIVNDFQKGDIAEGYSVSREKKESFPLTVTSAQKNPTAFYLCASRAETSYNSPLHFGNGTRLTVT.

The chain carries TRBV10-3 and TRBJ2-7; TRBD1 matches 7 bases. CDR1 is ENHRY and CDR2 is SYGVKD in the germline V gene. CDR3 length: 13 amino acids. J gave up 2 bases and V 11 bases, and 9 bases lay outside the gene matches. The DNA for the CDR3 is TGTGCCTCTGGGCCGGGACAGACCTACGAGCAGTACTTC. Translated: CASGPGQTYEQYF.

The chain joins TRBV20-1 to TRBJ1-6; 8 nucleotides align to TRBD1. CDR1 and CDR2 (germline): DFQATT, SNEGSKA (reference sequence). V lost 3 bases to trimming and J lost 0 bases; unmatched junction nucleotides: 7. CDR3 size: 17 residues. DNA of the CDR3: TGCAGTGCTAGTCTCGGACAGGGACGCTCCTATAATTCACCCCTCCACTTT. This translates into CSASLGQGRSYNSPLHF.

The chain joins TRBV30 to TRBJ1-5; D perhaps matches TRBD1 (6 bases). The V and J ends lost 7 bases and 3 bases respectively, with 13 bases between them. Germline V gene data show CDR1 as GTSNPN and CDR2 as SVGIG (reference sequence). There are 13 residues in the CDR3. The CDR3 DNA reads as TGTGCCTTAAAACAGGGAAACAATCAGCCCCAGCATTTT. This encodes CALKQGNNQPQHF.

This clone was observed many times. This chain uses TRBV6-5 with TRBJ2-7; D gene ambiguous. This CDR3 contains 11 residues. Between the trimmed V and J ends, which lost 8 bases and 3 bases, there was a span of 8 bases. Germline-derived CDR1 and CDR2 are MNHEY and SVGAGI. The CDR3 spells CASLAHYEQYF. CDR3 nucleotides: TGTGCCAGCCTGGCGCACTACGAGCAGTACTTC.